These T cell receptor beta chains were read from a single sample in a study of blood T cell repertoires in COVID-19. The protocol was immunoSEQ multiplex PCR, while the TCRdb copy is restricted to in-frame clones and leaves out a portion. The sample lists 95,000 or so clones; 75% to 90% were seen once. The sequencing input was peripheral blood. These receptors were collected from an older man with active or convalescent COVID-19. The CDR3 runs from the conserved cysteine through the conserved F or W.

J gene: TRBJ1-2; V gene: TRBV10-3; CDR3 protein: CATENYGYTF
J gene: TRBJ2-5; V gene: TRBV5-6; CDR3 protein: CASSQFGQYQETQYF
J gene: TRBJ2-1; V gene: TRBV28; CDR3 protein: CASIGLAGSSYNEQFF
J gene: TRBJ2-3; V gene: TRBV5-4; CDR3 protein: CASSSPSQGAPTDTQYF
J gene: TRBJ2-1; V gene: TRBV24-1; CDR3 protein: CATSDLHKGDGSYNEQFF
J gene: TRBJ2-2; V gene: TRBV19; CDR3 protein: CASLGLAGNTGELFF
J gene: TRBJ2-5; V gene: TRBV18; CDR3 protein: CASSPRGPETQYF
J gene: TRBJ1-2; V gene: TRBV19; CDR3 protein: CASYGQGGYNYGYTF
J gene: TRBJ1-6; V gene: TRBV3-1/TRBV3-2; CDR3 protein: CASSRTGPDSPLHF
J gene: TRBJ2-5; V gene: TRBV5-1; CDR3 protein: CASTLIPGETQYF
J gene: TRBJ2-7; V gene: TRBV4-3; CDR3 protein: CASSQDWTGGVPGRYEQYF
J gene: TRBJ1-3; V gene: TRBV5-1; CDR3 protein: CASSLAGGQGGNTIYF
J gene: TRBJ1-5; V gene: TRBV19; CDR3 protein: CASSSIVRGGQPQHF
J gene: TRBJ2-2; V gene: TRBV11-2; CDR3 protein: CASSRLAGDLGELFF
J gene: TRBJ2-2; V gene: TRBV28; CDR3 protein: CASSLFRQGTGELFF
J gene: TRBJ1-6; V gene: TRBV5-1; CDR3 protein: CASSLGGTGISPLHF
J gene: TRBJ2-3; V gene: TRBV7-3; CDR3 protein: CASSFGLAGTDTQYF
J gene: TRBJ2-3; V gene: TRBV12-5; CDR3 protein: CASGPGQGRDTQYF
J gene: TRBJ2-7; V gene: TRBV30; CDR3 protein: CAWSVQLTYEQYF
J gene: TRBJ2-5; V gene: TRBV12-3/TRBV12-4; CDR3 protein: CASSLSGVTQYF
J gene: TRBJ2-2; V gene: TRBV7-2; CDR3 protein: CASSLGFDSADTGELFF
J gene: TRBJ1-6; V gene: TRBV27; CDR3 protein: CASSSDRENSPLHF
J gene: TRBJ2-1; V gene: TRBV5-1; CDR3 protein: CASSLSAGGRDEQFF
J gene: TRBJ1-1; V gene: TRBV10-3; CDR3 protein: CAISTDRASNTEAFF
J gene: TRBJ2-1; V gene: TRBV4-3; CDR3 protein: CASSQGLAGGPVSWFF